This paragraph covers one T cell receptor (beta chain) sequence. Its antigen is not identified. An end of the junction differs from the germline gene, which may be a read error. The source of the sample is a study of read filtering for tumor transcriptome and immune sequencing. Study-level background: By R-ISS, stages I, II and III held around 8, 15 and 7 patients. RNA-seq yielded only roughly 85 to 1,400 TCR reads, IR-seq about 3.5 to 10.27 million.

The library was built from approximately 400 ng RNA with molecular barcoded adaptors for alpha/delta and beta/gamma chains. Each CDR3 protein is one row after TCRdb ran MiXCR on the reads. The repertoire holds some 22,000 distinct CDR3 sequences, with roughly 15% as singletons. General study points: Without single-read clonotypes, shared clonotype proportions correlated more between IR-seq and RNA-seq. This fraction held mixed bone marrow immune cells after CD138-negative sorting.

Germline values: CDR1 MGHRA, CDR2 YSYEKL. The CDR3 covers 18 residues. This sequence joins TRBV4-1 and TRBJ2-1, with D perhaps TRBD2 (5 bases). Sequences were obtained from a population of CD138-negative cells sorted from bone marrow. This clonotype originated in a donor aged 40 or older with multiple myeloma. CDR3 protein: CASSQVGEWAGPYNEQSF. In DNA form, the CDR3 reads TGCGCCAGCAGCCAAGTTGGGGAGTGGGCCGGGCCTTACAATGAGCAGTCCTTC.